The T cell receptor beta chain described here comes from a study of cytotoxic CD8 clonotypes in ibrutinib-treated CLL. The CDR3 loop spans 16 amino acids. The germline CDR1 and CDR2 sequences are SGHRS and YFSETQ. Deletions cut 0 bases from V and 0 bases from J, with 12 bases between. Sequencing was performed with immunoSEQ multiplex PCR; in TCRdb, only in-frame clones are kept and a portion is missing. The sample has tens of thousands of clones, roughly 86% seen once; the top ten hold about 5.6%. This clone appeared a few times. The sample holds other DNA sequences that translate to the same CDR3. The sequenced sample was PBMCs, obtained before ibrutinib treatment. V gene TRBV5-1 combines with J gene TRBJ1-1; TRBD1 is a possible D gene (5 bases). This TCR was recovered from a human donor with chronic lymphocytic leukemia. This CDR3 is CASSLGQGAMNTEAFF. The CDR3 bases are TGCGCCAGCAGCTTGGGGCAGGGAGCCATGAACACTGAAGCTTTCTTT.